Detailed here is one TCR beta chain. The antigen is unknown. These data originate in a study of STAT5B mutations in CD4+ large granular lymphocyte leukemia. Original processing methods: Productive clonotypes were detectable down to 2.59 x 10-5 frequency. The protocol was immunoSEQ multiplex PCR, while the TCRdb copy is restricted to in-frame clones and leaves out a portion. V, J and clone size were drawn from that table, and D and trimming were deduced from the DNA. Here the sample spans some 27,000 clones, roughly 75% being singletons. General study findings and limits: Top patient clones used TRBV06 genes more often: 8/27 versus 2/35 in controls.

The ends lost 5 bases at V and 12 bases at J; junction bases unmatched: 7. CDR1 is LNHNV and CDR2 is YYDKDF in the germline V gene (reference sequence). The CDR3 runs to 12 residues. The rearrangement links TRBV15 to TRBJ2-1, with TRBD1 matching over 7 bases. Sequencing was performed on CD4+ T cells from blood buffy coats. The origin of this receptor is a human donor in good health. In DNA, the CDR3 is TGTGCCACCAGCTATGCTGGGACAGTGCAGTTCTTC. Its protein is CATSYAGTVQFF.